This TCR beta chain was identified during a study of shared T cell receptors in the human thymus. Sequenced by immunoSEQ multiplex PCR; TCRdb stores in-frame clones only, minus some. The sample records 630,000 or so clones, 80% to 90% being singletons. The V segment lost 4 bases and the J segment 5 bases; nucleotides outside the gene matches: 5. CDR1 and CDR2 (germline): SGHRS, YFSETQ. The CDR3 contains 15 residues. The sample was also linked to a second study, of human thymus T cells.

The chain links TRBV5-1 to TRBJ2-2; the match to TRBD2 covers 10 bases. The sequencing sample was made of thymocytes. The TCR originated in a boy under three years old with a congenital heart defect. The CDR3: CASSPLAGGTGELFF. CDR3 sequence (DNA): TGCGCCAGCAGCCCATTAGCGGGGGGTACCGGGGAGCTGTTTTTT. Filled out from reference TRBV5-1 and TRBJ2-2, the complete variable domain reads KAGVTQTPRYLIKTRGQQVTLSCSPISGHRSVSWYQQTPGQGLQFLFEYFSETQRNKGNFPGRFSGRQFSNSRSEMNVSTLELGDSALYLCASSPLAGGTGELFFGEGSRLTVL.